The subject of this entry is one TCR beta chain. This CDR3 is 14 amino acids long. Trimming took 3 bases from V and 6 from J, leaving 16 bases between them. The germline V gene has CDR1 SGHRS and CDR2 YFSETQ. These data are taken from a study of blood T cell repertoires in COVID-19. About the research overall: The origin of the acute and convalescent COVID-19 samples was the United States, Italy and Spain. In each case, the material was cDNA or gDNA derived from T cells, B-cell-depleted T cells, or PBMCs.

Sequencing was performed with immunoSEQ multiplex PCR; in TCRdb, only in-frame clones are kept and a portion is missing. The sample has tens of thousands of clones, under 90% seen once. The V call is TRBV5-1, the J call TRBJ2-7; a weak D match, TRBD1 (5 bases). The receptor comes from a human donor in a cohort sampled during active COVID-19. The sequenced sample consisted of peripheral blood. Here the CDR3 reads CASSSTVSYSEQYF. The CDR3 region has the DNA TGCGCCAGCAGCTCGACAGTTTCCTATTCCGAGCAGTACTTC.